This entry lists 26 T cell receptor beta chains sequenced from one sample in a study of human T cells and chemical hapten exposure (dated by TCRdb to the early 2020s). Libraries were built with RACE. The reads were generated on a NextSeq 500. Through fastp at Q25 and MiXCR, TCRdb rebuilt clones from the public reads, retaining in-frame beta chains. CDR3 protein sequences are deduplicated, and each keeps its most common genes and DNA. Across this sample there are over 55,000 distinct CDR3 sequences, with 11% seen only once. The top ten hold 1.4% of the sample. The meaning of the sample's time point label: patch test 3, about 24 weeks after DPC sensitization. The treatment or condition label on this specimen signifies: therapeutic diphenylcyclopropenone sensitization with weekly scalp DPC. Sequences were derived from whole blood, sampled in connection with sensitization to the hapten diphenylcyclopropenone (DPC). These receptors came from a woman in her forties or fifties with alopecia areata. Some clones in this sample may be carry-over from other donors' samples.

This clonotype was seen only a few times. The chain is built from TRBV2 and TRBJ2-1; D unresolved. Germline assignment: CDR1 SNHLY and CDR2 FYNNEI. The CDR3 has 13 amino acids. Trimming took 1 base from V and 10 from J, leaving 11 bases between them. The CDR3 DNA reads as TGTGCCAGCAGTGAAGTCCCCCGTGGGGAGCAGTTCTTC. Translation: CASSEVPRGEQFF.

The chain links TRBV7-9 to TRBJ2-7, with 7 bases that match TRBD2. The CDR3 sequence is 13 residues long. Trimming removed 5 bases from V and 3 bases from J; junction bases left unmatched: 4. Germline lookup yields CDR1 SEHNR and CDR2 FQNEAQ (reference sequence). The CDR3 DNA follows: TGTGCCAGCAGCGGGGGGGACCGCTACGAGCAGTACTTC. It translates to CASSGGDRYEQYF.

This clonotype was recorded many times. V and J are TRBV12-3 or TRBV12-4 and TRBJ2-5; no firm D call. V was pared by 5 bases and J by 5 bases, with 9 bases between. The CDR3 extends over 12 amino acids. In nucleotides, the CDR3 is TGTGCCAGCAGTCCCCGAGGCGAGACCCAGTACTTC. Its protein product is CASSPRGETQYF.

The chain recombines TRBV7-2 with TRBJ2-7; no clear D. The CDR3 contains 13 residues. CDR1 and CDR2 (germline): SGHTA, FQGNSA. The V end was cut by 1 base, the J end by 4 bases, with 8 bases between. The CDR3 DNA is TGTGCCAGCAGCTTAGGGTCCGTTTACGAGCAGTACTTC. It specifies CASSLGSVYEQYF.

This clonotype was counted ten times or more. This chain joins TRBV5-1 and TRBJ2-1; TRBD2 agrees at 12 bases. This CDR3 spans 15 amino acids. CDR1 is SGHRS, CDR2 YFSETQ, per germline. V dropped 3 bases and J dropped 6; count of bases not matched to a gene: 4. The CDR3 sequence: CASSWTSGTSNEQFF. CDR3 in DNA: TGCGCCAGCAGCTGGACTAGCGGGACAAGCAATGAGCAGTTCTTC.

The chain carries TRBV28 and TRBJ1-1, with 7 bases lining up with TRBD1. Germline CDR1 and CDR2: MDHEN and SYDVKM. V lost 6 bases to trimming and J lost 3 bases; unmatched junction nucleotides: 7. The CDR3 has 14 residues. The CDR3 bases are TGTGCCAGCAGGCCAGACAGGGACTACACTGAAGCTTTCTTT. Amino acids: CASRPDRDYTEAFF.

The chain uses TRBV6-5 and TRBJ2-3; 7 nucleotides line up with TRBD2. The V segment lost 1 base and the J segment 3 bases; nucleotides outside the gene matches: 13. The CDR3 runs 18 residues. CDR1 and CDR2 (germline): MNHEY, SVGAGI. CDR3 amino acids: CASSYFVGGAKRTDTQYF. The CDR3, as DNA: TGTGCCAGCAGTTACTTTGTGGGAGGGGCCAAAAGAACAGATACGCAGTATTTT.

This clonotype was detected many times. V gene TRBV20-1 combines with J gene TRBJ1-1; D might be TRBD1 (5 bases). Germline CDR1 reads DFQATT; CDR2 reads SNEGSKA (reference sequence). The CDR3 has 13 amino acids. Trimming removed 2 bases at V and 5 bases at J, with 12 bases between. As DNA, the CDR3 is TGCAGTGCTAGATCCCCCAGGGATACTGAAGCTTTCTTT. It yields the protein CSARSPRDTEAFF.

Sample share makes this clonotype medium-sized. This chain links TRBV29-1 with TRBJ2-2, with D maybe TRBD1 (5 bases). In germline, CDR1 is SQVTM, CDR2 ANQGSEA. The CDR3 has 14 residues. With 4 bases removed from V and 6 bases from J, the gap between germline ends came to 15 bases. CDR3 DNA: TGCAGCGTTGCAGGGCAGGCCGGCGCCGGGGAGCTGTTTTTT. Translating gives CSVAGQAGAGELFF.

This clonotype was counted at least ten times. The V and J genes are TRBV4-2 and TRBJ2-2, with TRBD1 matching over 10 bases. In germline, CDR1 is LGHNA, CDR2 YNFKEQ. Germline trimming cut 0 bases from V and 13 bases from J; bases unmatched to any gene: 8. This CDR3 is built from 15 residues. CDR3 region: CASSQDDRGRLGLFF. DNA for the CDR3: TGTGCCAGCAGCCAAGATGACAGGGGGCGGTTAGGGCTGTTTTTT.

The CDR3 DNA reads as TGTGCCAGCACCATGGACAGGGGGCGAGGAGATACGCAGTATTTT. Translating it yields CASTMDRGRGDTQYF. V is TRBV6-2 or TRBV6-3 and J is TRBJ2-3, with 11 nucleotides matching TRBD1. With V trimmed by 7 bases and J by 5 bases, 8 bases remained unmatched. The CDR3 contains 15 residues. The V gene's germline CDR1 is MNHEY and CDR2 SVGEGT.

This clonotype appeared a few times. The chain has TRBV4-3 and TRBJ2-3; 8 bases fit TRBD1. The germline gives CDR1 LGHNA, CDR2 YSLEER. The CDR3 contains 18 residues. V lost 3 bases to trimming and J lost 4 bases; unmatched junction nucleotides: 15. The CDR3 DNA is TGCGCCAGCAGCCACGAATTGGGACAGGCCCTCTCGGCAGATACGCAGTATTTT. It yields the protein CASSHELGQALSADTQYF.

This clonotype was counted many times. The CDR3 DNA sequence: TGTGCCAGCAGTATAAAGGTGACAGGCAGCTCCTACGAGCAGTACTTC. Translating it yields CASSIKVTGSSYEQYF. The chain joins TRBV12-3 or TRBV12-4 to TRBJ2-7, with D possibly being TRBD1 (6 bases). V was pared by 5 bases and J by 0 bases, with 17 bases between. The CDR3 runs to 16 residues.

This clonotype has a count of ten or more. V usage is TRBV12-3 or TRBV12-4 and J usage is TRBJ1-5; a weak D match, TRBD1 (5 bases). CDR3 length equals 14 residues. Trimming shortened V by 6 bases and J by 1 base, and 10 bases separated the two germline ends. CDR3 in amino acids: CASSRDGSNQPQHF. The CDR3 nucleotides are TGTGCCAGCAGCCGGGACGGAAGCAATCAGCCCCAGCATTTT.

This clonotype came up a few times. The chain joins TRBV3-1 to TRBJ1-6; D gene uncertain. V shed 4 bases and J shed 3 bases, with 13 bases lying between them. CDR1 is LGHDT, CDR2 YNNKEL, per germline (reference sequence). CDR3 size: 16 residues. CDR3 sequence: CASSLTQVSYNSPLHF. The CDR3 coding sequence is TGTGCCAGCAGCCTTACTCAGGTTAGCTATAATTCACCCCTCCACTTT.

This clonotype was observed at least ten times. J is TRBJ2-7 and V is TRBV9; the match to TRBD2 covers 8 bases. Looked up from germline, CDR1 is SGDLS and CDR2 is YYNGEE. V shed 0 bases, J shed 2 bases, and the junction held 1 base outside the gene matches. The CDR3 has 14 residues. Here the CDR3 reads CASSVGGLAYEQYF. DNA of the CDR3: TGTGCCAGCAGCGTAGGGGGACTAGCCTACGAGCAGTACTTC.

This clonotype was found many times. The chain links TRBV19 to TRBJ1-2; TRBD1 is a possible D gene (5 bases). Trimming took 4 bases from V and 4 from J, leaving 10 bases between them. This CDR3 contains 13 residues. CDR1 is LNHDA and CDR2 is SQIVND in the germline V gene (reference sequence). The CDR3 DNA sequence: TGTGCCAGTAGTACGGGACCGAGCTATGGCTACACCTTC. Residues: CASSTGPSYGYTF.

The chain has TRBV28 and TRBJ2-5; D call uncertain. The germline CDR1 and CDR2 sequences are MDHEN and SYDVKM. CDR3 size: 12 residues. Trimming removed 6 bases from V and 1 base from J, with 6 bases in between. CDR3 region: CASRSGQETQYF. As DNA, the CDR3 is TGTGCCAGCAGATCAGGCCAAGAGACCCAGTACTTC.

This clonotype was found many times. V and J are TRBV7-2 and TRBJ2-3; a possible D gene is TRBD1 (5 bases). This CDR3 has 15 residues. Germline V gives CDR1 SGHTA, CDR2 FQGNSA. V was shortened by 0 bases and J by 0 bases, with 7 bases between the two germline ends. The CDR3 reads CASSLAGLSTDTQYF. The CDR3, as DNA: TGTGCCAGCAGCTTAGCGGGGCTGAGCACAGATACGCAGTATTTT.

This clonotype was counted at least ten times. The V and J genes are TRBV29-1 and TRBJ2-1, with 11 bases that match TRBD2. Trimming took 5 bases from V and 8 from J; bases not matched to a gene: 8. CDR1 and CDR2 (germline): SQVTM, ANQGSEA. This CDR3 contains 14 residues. The CDR3 region is CSVRLAGKPHEQFF. DNA of the CDR3: TGCAGCGTTCGACTAGCGGGAAAGCCTCATGAGCAGTTCTTC.

The chain uses TRBV3-1 and TRBJ2-7; no clear D gene. Trimming stripped 3 bases from V and 7 bases from J, with 10 bases between. CDR1 and CDR2 (germline): LGHDT, YNNKEL (reference sequence). The CDR3 extends over 12 amino acids. CDR3 sequence reads: CASSQGFMEQYF. DNA of the CDR3: TGTGCCAGCAGCCAGGGTTTCATGGAGCAGTACTTC.

The chain carries TRBV18 and TRBJ1-1; 7 nucleotides match TRBD1. J gave up 1 base and V 4 bases, and 3 bases lay outside the gene matches. CDR1 is KGHSH, CDR2 LQKENI, per germline. The CDR3 runs 14 residues. This CDR3 reads CASSQQGTNTEAFF. CDR3 DNA sequence: TGTGCCAGCTCACAACAGGGGACGAACACTGAAGCTTTCTTT.

The rearrangement links TRBV20-1 to TRBJ2-7, with D perhaps matching TRBD1 (7 bases). Between the trimmed V and J ends, which lost 1 base and 4 bases, there was a span of 17 bases. The CDR3 extends over 15 amino acids. CDR1 is DFQATT and CDR2 is SNEGSKA in the germline V gene (reference sequence). The CDR3 DNA reads TGCAGTGCTAGAGGGCGGGACAGCCTCTGGTACGAGCAGTACTTC. Translating gives CSARGRDSLWYEQYF.

The chain is built from TRBV6-5 and TRBJ1-5; D is ambiguous. V dropped 0 bases and J dropped 0 bases, with 12 bases sitting between them. The CDR3 totals 17 residues. The germline CDR1 and CDR2 sequences are MNHEY and SVGAGI. CDR3 amino acids: CASSYSRVRSSNQPQHF. CDR3 coding DNA: TGTGCCAGCAGTTACTCGAGGGTCCGGTCTAGCAATCAGCCCCAGCATTTT.

There are many counts of this clonotype. The chain links TRBV7-9 to TRBJ1-5; no clear D. The V gene lost 1 base and the J gene lost 4 bases, with 5 bases spanning the gap. CDR1 is SEHNR and CDR2 is FQNEAQ in the germline V gene (reference sequence). CDR3 length equals 13 residues. The CDR3 protein is CASSLGQNQPQHF. CDR3 coding DNA: TGTGCCAGCAGCTTAGGTCAGAATCAGCCCCAGCATTTT.

This clonotype was picked up many times. The gene calls are TRBV11-2 and TRBJ1-5; D uncertain. The CDR3 extends over 14 amino acids. CDR1 SGHAT and CDR2 FQNNGV come from the germline V gene. V lost 5 bases and J lost 3, with 11 bases in between. CDR3 region: CASSTPGLNQPQHF. DNA for the CDR3: TGTGCCAGCAGCACCCCGGGCCTCAATCAGCCCCAGCATTTT.